One TCR beta chain is described in this entry. Antigen specificity is unknown. Single viable CD3+CD4+CD8-CD45RO+ cells were sorted as the memory CD4+ T cells. In the study's own analysis: Out-of-frame sequences were removed, leaving 2,000,000 or so distinct TCRbeta sequences. Profiled with immunoSEQ multiplex PCR; TCRdb holds only in-frame clones, not every one. The V and J calls and clone size were taken over from that table, and D and trimming were inferred from the DNA. The table has 40,000 to 55,000 clones, over 60% seen once. The sample belongs to a study of memory CD4+ T cells and cytomegalovirus serostatus. Looking at the study overall: Donors were healthy Belgian adults, fewer than ten CMV seropositive and roughly 25 seronegative. Study results and caveats: Repertoires predicted CMV serostatus with median bootstrapped AUC of approximately 0.94. CD4+ memory repertoires contained about 40% of the roughly 150 reported CMV TCRbeta sequences.

CDR3 length equals 14 residues. Germline CDR1 is SNHLY and CDR2 is FYNNEI. V gave up 6 bases and J gave up 2 bases; unmatched junction bases: 2. The chain couples TRBV2 to TRBJ1-2, with 11 bases that match TRBD1. The sample comprised memory CD4+ T cells from blood. The sequence was collected from an adult in good health and CMV-seropositive. This CDR3 reads CASRDRGLNYGYTF. As DNA, the CDR3 is TGTGCCAGCAGGGACAGGGGGCTAAACTATGGCTACACCTTC.